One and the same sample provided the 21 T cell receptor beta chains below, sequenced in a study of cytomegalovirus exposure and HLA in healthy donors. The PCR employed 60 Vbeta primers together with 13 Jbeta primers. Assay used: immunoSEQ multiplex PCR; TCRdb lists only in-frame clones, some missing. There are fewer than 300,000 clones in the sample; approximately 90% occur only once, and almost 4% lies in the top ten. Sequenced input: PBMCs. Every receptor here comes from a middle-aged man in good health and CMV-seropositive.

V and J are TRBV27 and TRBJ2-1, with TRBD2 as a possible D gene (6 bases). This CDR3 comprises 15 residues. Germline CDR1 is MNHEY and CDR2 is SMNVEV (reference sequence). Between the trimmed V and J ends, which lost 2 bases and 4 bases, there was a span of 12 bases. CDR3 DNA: TGTGCCAGCAGTTTAGGGACTGGGGGGTACAATGAGCAGTTCTTC. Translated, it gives CASSLGTGGYNEQFF.

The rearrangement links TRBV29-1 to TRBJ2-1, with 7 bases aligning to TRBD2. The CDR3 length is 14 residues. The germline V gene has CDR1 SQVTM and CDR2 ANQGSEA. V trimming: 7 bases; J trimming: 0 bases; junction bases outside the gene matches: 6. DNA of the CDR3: TGCAGCGCAGATCTAGCGGTCTCCTACAATGAGCAGTTCTTC. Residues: CSADLAVSYNEQFF.

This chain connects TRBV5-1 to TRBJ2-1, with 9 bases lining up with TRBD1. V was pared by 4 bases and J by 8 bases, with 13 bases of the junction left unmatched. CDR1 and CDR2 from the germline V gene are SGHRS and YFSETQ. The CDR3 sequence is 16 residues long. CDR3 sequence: CASSLPMDRGGDEQFF. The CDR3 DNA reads TGCGCCAGCAGCCTGCCAATGGACAGGGGAGGCGATGAGCAGTTCTTC. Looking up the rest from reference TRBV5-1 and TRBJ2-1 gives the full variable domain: KAGVTQTPRYLIKTRGQQVTLSCSPISGHRSVSWYQQTPGQGLQFLFEYFSETQRNKGNFPGRFSGRQFSNSRSEMNVSTLELGDSALYLCASSLPMDRGGDEQFFGPGTRLTVL.

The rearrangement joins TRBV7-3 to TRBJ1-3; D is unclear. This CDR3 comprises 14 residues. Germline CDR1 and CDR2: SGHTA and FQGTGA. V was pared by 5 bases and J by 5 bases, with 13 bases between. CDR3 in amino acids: CASSLPESRNTIYF. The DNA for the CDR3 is TGTGCCAGCAGCCTTCCCGAGTCCAGAAACACCATATATTTT. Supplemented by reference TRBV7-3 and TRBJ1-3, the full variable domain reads GAGVSQTPSNKVTEKGKYVELRCDPISGHTALYWYRQSLGQGPEFLIYFQGTGAADDSGLPNDRFFAVRPEGSVSTLKIQRTERGDSAVYLCASSLPESRNTIYFGEGSWLTVV.

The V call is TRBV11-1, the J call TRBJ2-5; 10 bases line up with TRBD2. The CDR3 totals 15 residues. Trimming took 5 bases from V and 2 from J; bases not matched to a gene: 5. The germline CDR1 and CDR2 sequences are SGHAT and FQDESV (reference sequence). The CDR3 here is CASSPPSGSQETQYF. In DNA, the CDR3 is TGTGCCAGCAGCCCGCCTAGCGGGAGTCAAGAGACCCAGTACTTC. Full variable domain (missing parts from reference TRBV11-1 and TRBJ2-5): EAEVAQSPRYKITEKSQAVAFWCDPISGHATLYWYRQILGQGPELLVQFQDESVVDDSQLPKDRFSAERLKGVDSTLKIQPAELGDSAMYLCASSPPSGSQETQYFGPGTRLLVL.

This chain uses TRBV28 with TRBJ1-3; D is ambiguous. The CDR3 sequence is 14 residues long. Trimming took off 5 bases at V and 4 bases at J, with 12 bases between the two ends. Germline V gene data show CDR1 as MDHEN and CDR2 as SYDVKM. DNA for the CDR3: TGTGCCAGCAGTCCAACTAGAGGAGGAAACACCATATATTTT. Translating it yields CASSPTRGGNTIYF.

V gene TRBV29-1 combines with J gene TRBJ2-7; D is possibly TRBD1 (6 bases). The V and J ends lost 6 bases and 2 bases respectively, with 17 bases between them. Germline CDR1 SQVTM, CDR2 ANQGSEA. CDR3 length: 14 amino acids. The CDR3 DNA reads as TGCAGCGTCGCCCGAGGCAGGGGTCCCTACGAGCAGTACTTC. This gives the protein CSVARGRGPYEQYF.

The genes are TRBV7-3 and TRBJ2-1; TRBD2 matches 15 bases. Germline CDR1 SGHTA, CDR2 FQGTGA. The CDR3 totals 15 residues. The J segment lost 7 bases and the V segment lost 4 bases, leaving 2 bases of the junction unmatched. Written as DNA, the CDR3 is TGTGCCAGCAGCTCCGGGACTAGCGGGAGGAATGAGCAGTTCTTC. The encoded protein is CASSSGTSGRNEQFF.

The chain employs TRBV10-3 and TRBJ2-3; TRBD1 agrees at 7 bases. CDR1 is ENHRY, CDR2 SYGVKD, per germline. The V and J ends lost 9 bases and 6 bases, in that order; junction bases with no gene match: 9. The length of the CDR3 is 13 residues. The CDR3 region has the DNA TGTGCCATTCTCGACAGGGTGCGGGATACGCAGTATTTT. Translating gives CAILDRVRDTQYF.

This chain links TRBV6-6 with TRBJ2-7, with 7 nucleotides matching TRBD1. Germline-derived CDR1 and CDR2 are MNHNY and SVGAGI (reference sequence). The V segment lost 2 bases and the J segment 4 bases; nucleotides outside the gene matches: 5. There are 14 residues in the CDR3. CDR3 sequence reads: CASSYRGPAYEQYF. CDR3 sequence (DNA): TGTGCCAGCAGTTACAGGGGGCCGGCATACGAGCAGTACTTC.

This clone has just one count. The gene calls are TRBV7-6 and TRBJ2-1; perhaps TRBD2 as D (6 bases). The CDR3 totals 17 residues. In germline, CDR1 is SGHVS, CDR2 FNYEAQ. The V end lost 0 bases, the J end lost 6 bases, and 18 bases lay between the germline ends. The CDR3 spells CASSLAGIRGAFNEQFF. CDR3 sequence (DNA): TGTGCCAGCAGCTTAGCGGGGATTCGCGGGGCCTTCAATGAGCAGTTCTTC.

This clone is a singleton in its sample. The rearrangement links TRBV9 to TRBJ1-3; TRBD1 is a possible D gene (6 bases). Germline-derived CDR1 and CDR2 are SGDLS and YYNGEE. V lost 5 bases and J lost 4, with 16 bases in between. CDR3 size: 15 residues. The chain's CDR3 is CASSQATGIGNTIYF. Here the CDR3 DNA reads TGTGCCAGCAGTCAAGCAACAGGGATCGGAAACACCATATATTTT.

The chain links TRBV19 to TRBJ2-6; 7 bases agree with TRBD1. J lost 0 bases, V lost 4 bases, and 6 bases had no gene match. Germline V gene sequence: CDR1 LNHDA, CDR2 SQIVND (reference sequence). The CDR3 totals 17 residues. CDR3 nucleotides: TGTGCCAGTAGTAAACCGGGACAGAGCTCTGGGGCCAACGTCCTGACTTTC. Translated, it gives CASSKPGQSSGANVLTF.

The CDR3 here is CASSSPGTEYEQYF. The CDR3 DNA sequence: TGTGCCAGCAGCTCGCCGGGGACAGAGTACGAGCAGTACTTC. J is TRBJ2-7 and V is TRBV7-8, with 7 bases matching TRBD1. CDR3 length: 14 residues. V lost 4 bases to trimming and J lost 4 bases; unmatched junction nucleotides: 7. Germline V gives CDR1 SGHVS, CDR2 FQNEAQ.

In DNA, the CDR3 is TGTGCCAGCAGCTTAGTAGCTAGCGAAAGCACAGATACGCAGTATTTT. As protein: CASSLVASESTDTQYF. The J gene is TRBJ2-3, the V gene TRBV7-9, with D maybe TRBD2 (6 bases). Trimming stripped 1 base from V and 0 bases from J, with 11 bases between. This CDR3 spans 16 amino acids. Germline assignment: CDR1 SEHNR and CDR2 FQNEAQ (reference sequence). The full variable domain, rest sourced from reference TRBV7-9 and TRBJ2-3, is DTGVSQNPRHKITKRGQNVTFRCDPISEHNRLYWYRQTLGQGPEFLTYFQNEAQLEKSRLLSDRFSAERPKGSFSTLEIQRTEQGDSAMYLCASSLVASESTDTQYFGPGTRLTVL.

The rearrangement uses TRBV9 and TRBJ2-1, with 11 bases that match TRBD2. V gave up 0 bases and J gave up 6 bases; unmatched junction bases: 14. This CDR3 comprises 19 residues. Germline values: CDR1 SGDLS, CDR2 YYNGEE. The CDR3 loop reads CASSVEGGTSGVRGNEQFF. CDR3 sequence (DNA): TGTGCCAGCAGCGTAGAGGGGGGGACTAGCGGAGTTAGAGGCAATGAGCAGTTCTTC.

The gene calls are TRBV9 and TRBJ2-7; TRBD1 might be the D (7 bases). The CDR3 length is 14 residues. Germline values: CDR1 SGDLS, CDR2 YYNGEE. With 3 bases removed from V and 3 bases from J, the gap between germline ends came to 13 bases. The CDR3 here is CASSAAGQHYEQYF. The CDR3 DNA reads TGTGCCAGCAGCGCCGCGGGACAGCACTACGAGCAGTACTTC.

CDR3 in amino acids: CSATGTEKTDTQYF. The CDR3 DNA reads as TGCAGCGCAACCGGGACAGAGAAGACAGATACGCAGTATTTT. The rearrangement joins TRBV29-1 to TRBJ2-3, with TRBD1 identical over 7 bases. Germline-derived CDR1 and CDR2 are SQVTM and ANQGSEA. The V and J ends lost 7 bases and 3 bases, in that order; junction bases with no gene match: 10. The CDR3 is 14 residues long.

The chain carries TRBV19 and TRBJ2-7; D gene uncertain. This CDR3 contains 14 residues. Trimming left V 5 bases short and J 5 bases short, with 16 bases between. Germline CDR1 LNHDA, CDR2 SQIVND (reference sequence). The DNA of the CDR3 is TGTGCCAGTAGTGTCCGGTGGCTAGTAGACGAGCAGTACTTC. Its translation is CASSVRWLVDEQYF. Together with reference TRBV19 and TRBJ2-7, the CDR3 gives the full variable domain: DGGITQSPKYLFRKEGQNVTLSCEQNLNHDAMYWYRQDPGQGLRLIYYSQIVNDFQKGDIAEGYSVSREKKESFPLTVTSAQKNPTAFYLCASSVRWLVDEQYFGPGTRLTVT.

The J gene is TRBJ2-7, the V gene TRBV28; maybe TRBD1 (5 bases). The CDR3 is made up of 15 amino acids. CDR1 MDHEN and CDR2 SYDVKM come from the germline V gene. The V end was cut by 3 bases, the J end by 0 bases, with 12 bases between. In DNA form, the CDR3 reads TGTGCCAGCAGTTTCGTTTACAGGAGCTCCTACGAGCAGTACTTC. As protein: CASSFVYRSSYEQYF.

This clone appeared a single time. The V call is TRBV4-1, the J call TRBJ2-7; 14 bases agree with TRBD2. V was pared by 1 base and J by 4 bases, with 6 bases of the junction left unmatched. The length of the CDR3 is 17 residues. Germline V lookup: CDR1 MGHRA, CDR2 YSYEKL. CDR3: CASSQASGLAGVYEQYF. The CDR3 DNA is TGCGCCAGCAGCCAAGCCTCGGGACTAGCGGGAGTATACGAGCAGTACTTC.